This TCR beta chain was captured in a study of cytomegalovirus exposure and HLA in healthy donors. The PCR was carried out with 60 Vbeta primers and 13 Jbeta primers. Data came from immunoSEQ multiplex PCR; TCRdb stores just in-frame clones and leaves some out. Of roughly 160,000 clones in the sample, 60% to 80% were seen once. The sequencing input was PBMCs. The sequence derives from a man younger than 40 in good health and CMV-seropositive.

The CDR3 bases are TGTGCCAGCATCCCATGGAGTACAGATACGCAGTATTTT. Its protein is CASIPWSTDTQYF. The V gene is TRBV5-6, the J gene TRBJ2-3; D is unclear. CDR3 length: 13 amino acids. The germline V gene has CDR1 SGHDT and CDR2 YYEEEE. V gave up 6 bases and J gave up 3 bases, with 11 bases separating them.